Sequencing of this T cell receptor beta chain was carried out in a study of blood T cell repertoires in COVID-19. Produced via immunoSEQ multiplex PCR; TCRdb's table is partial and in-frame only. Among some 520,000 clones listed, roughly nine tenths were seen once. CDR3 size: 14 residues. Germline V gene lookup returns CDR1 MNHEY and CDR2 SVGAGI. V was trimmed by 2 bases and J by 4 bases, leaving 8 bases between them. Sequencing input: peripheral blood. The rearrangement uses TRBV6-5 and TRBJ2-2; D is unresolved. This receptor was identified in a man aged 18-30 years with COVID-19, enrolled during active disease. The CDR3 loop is CASSYRLLTGELFF. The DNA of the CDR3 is TGTGCCAGCAGTTACCGACTCCTCACCGGGGAGCTGTTTTTT.